A single T cell receptor (beta chain) is shown here with its context. Source study methods: Scientists estimated how many nucleated cells there were by amplifying reference gene primers. TCRdb's table, derived via immunoSEQ multiplex PCR, lists solely in-frame clones and lacks some. For V, J and clone size, that table is used; D and trimming come from the DNA. The sample gives about 68,000 clones, 85% of which show up once; roughly 24% is in the top ten. This record belongs to a study of blood T cell repertoires in COVID-19. Study summary: Samples of COVID-19 (acute and convalescent) were obtained from the United States, Italy and Spain.

This TCR derives from a man aged 50 to 60 with acute or convalescent COVID-19. Sequencing was performed on peripheral blood.

The DNA of the CDR3 is TGTGCCACCAGTGATCCCTCGGCGCGGGGTCACGCCGGGGAGCTGTTTTTT. Translated: CATSDPSARGHAGELFF. The rearrangement joins TRBV24-1 to TRBJ2-2, with a weak D call TRBD2 (6 bases). Per germline, CDR1 KGHDR and CDR2 SFDVKD. Trimming took off 3 bases at V and 6 bases at J, with 19 bases between the two ends. The CDR3 length is 17 residues.